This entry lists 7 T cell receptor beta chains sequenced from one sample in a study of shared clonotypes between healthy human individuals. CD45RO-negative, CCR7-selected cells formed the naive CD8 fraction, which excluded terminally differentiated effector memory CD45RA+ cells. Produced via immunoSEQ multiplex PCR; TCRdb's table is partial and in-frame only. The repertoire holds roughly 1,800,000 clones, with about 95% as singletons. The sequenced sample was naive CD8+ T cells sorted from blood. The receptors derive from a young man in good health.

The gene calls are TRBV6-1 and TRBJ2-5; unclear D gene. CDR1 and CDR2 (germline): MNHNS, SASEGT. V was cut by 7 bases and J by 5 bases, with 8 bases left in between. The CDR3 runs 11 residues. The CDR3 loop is CASIRGETQYF. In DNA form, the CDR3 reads TGTGCCAGCATCCGAGGTGAGACCCAGTACTTC.

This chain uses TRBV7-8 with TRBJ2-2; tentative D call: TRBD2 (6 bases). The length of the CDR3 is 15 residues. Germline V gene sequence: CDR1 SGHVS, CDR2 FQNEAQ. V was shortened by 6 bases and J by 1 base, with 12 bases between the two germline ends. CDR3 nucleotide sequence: TGTGCCAGCAGTCTTCTGCGGGGGAACACCGGGGAGCTGTTTTTT. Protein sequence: CASSLLRGNTGELFF.

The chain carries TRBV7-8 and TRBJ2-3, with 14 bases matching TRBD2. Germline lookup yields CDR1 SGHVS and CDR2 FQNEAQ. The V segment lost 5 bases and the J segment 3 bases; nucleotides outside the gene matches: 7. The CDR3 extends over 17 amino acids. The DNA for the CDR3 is TGTGCCAGCAGCCCCCGACTAGCGGGAGGGCCGACAGATACGCAGTATTTT. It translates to CASSPRLAGGPTDTQYF.

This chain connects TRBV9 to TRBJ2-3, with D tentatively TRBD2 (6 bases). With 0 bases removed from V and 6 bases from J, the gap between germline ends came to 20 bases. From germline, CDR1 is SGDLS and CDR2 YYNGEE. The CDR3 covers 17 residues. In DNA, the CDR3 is TGTGCCAGCAGCGTAGCCGGGAGTAGCGCCCACACGGATACGCAGTATTTT. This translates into CASSVAGSSAHTDTQYF.

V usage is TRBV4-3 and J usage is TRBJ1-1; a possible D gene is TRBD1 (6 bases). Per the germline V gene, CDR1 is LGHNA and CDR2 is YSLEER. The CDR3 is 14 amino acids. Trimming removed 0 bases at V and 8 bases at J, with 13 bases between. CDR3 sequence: CASSQDRGAREAFF. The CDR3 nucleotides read TGCGCCAGCAGCCAAGATAGGGGGGCCCGGGAAGCTTTCTTT.

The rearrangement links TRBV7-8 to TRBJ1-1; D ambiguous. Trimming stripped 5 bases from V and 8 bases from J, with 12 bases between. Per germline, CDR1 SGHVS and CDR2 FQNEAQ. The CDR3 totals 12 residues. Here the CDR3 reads CASSALQNEAFF. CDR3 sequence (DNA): TGTGCCAGCAGCGCATTACAGAACGAAGCTTTCTTT. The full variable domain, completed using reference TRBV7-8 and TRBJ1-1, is GAGVSQSPRYKVAKRGQDVALRCDPISGHVSLFWYQQALGQGPEFLTYFQNEAQLDKSGLPSDRFFAERPEGSVSTLKIQRTQQEDSAVYLCASSALQNEAFFGQGTRLTVV.

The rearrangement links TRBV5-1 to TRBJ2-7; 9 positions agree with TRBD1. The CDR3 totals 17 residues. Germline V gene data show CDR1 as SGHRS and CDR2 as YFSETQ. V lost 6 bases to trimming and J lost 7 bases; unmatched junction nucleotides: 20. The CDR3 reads CASTWGEPGQGRVEQYF. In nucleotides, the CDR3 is TGCGCCAGCACTTGGGGCGAGCCGGGACAGGGCCGTGTAGAGCAGTACTTC.